Listed here are 23 T cell receptor beta chains from one sample, sequenced in a study of OX40 agonist ivuxolimab in advanced cancers. The table came from immunoSEQ multiplex PCR; TCRdb's copy has only in-frame clones and leaves some out. The sample lists over 60,000 clones, 85% to 90% seen once, with roughly 0.62% in the top ten. Sequenced here: CD4+ or CD8+ T cells sorted from blood, sampled in a trial of the OX40 agonist ivuxolimab. The receptors were sampled from an adult with an advanced solid tumor such as melanoma, head and neck, liver or kidney cancer.

V gene TRBV29-1 combines with J gene TRBJ2-2; 9 bases fit TRBD2. Per the germline V gene, CDR1 is SQVTM and CDR2 is ANQGSEA. This CDR3 has 14 amino acids. V shed 4 bases and J 9 bases; nucleotides not matched to a gene: 9. The CDR3 coding sequence is TGCAGCGTTGGTAGGCAGCGGGGGGTCTGGGAGCTGTTTTTT. Its translation is CSVGRQRGVWELFF.

The rearrangement uses TRBV7-2 and TRBJ2-5, with TRBD1 matching over 10 bases. Germline assignment: CDR1 SGHTA and CDR2 FQGNSA. The junction had 5 bases not matched to a gene; V was cut back by 3 bases and J by 1 base. CDR3 length: 16 amino acids. CDR3 sequence (DNA): TGTGCCAGCAGCTTTGGGGACAGGGGCCTCCAAGAGACCCAGTACTTC. Translated, it gives CASSFGDRGLQETQYF.

This sequence joins TRBV5-1 and TRBJ1-2; TRBD1 matches 7 bases. The germline V gene encodes CDR1 SGHRS and CDR2 YFSETQ. The ends lost 4 bases at V and 3 bases at J; junction bases unmatched: 6. The CDR3 is 14 amino acids. CDR3 amino acids: CASSTGQGDYGYTF. The CDR3, as DNA: TGCGCCAGCAGCACGGGTCAGGGGGACTATGGCTACACCTTC.

The rearrangement links TRBV5-6 to TRBJ2-3; tentative D call: TRBD2 (6 bases). The CDR3 consists of 12 residues. The V and J ends lost 1 base and 9 bases respectively, with 9 bases between them. Germline V gene lookup returns CDR1 SGHDT and CDR2 YYEEEE. The CDR3 DNA reads as TGTGCCAGCAGCTTGTGGGGAGGCACGCAGTATTTT. It is translated as CASSLWGGTQYF.

V usage is TRBV7-9 and J usage is TRBJ2-7; D not certain. The CDR3 has 14 amino acids. The germline gives CDR1 SEHNR, CDR2 FQNEAQ (reference sequence). V lost 1 base to trimming and J lost 7 bases, with 14 bases between them. The CDR3 bases are TGTGCCAGCAGCTTAGACTCCTCCATCTGGGAGCAGTACTTC. It translates to CASSLDSSIWEQYF.

For the CDR3, the DNA is TGTGCCAGCAGTTACTCAGGGGCTGGGGGGGCCAACGTCCTGACTTTC. Residues: CASSYSGAGGANVLTF. The genes are TRBV6-5 and TRBJ2-6, with a weak D call TRBD1 (5 bases). Per germline, CDR1 MNHEY and CDR2 SVGAGI. Trimming removed 0 bases from V and 4 bases from J, with 10 bases in between. The CDR3 totals 16 residues.

The V call is TRBV6-1, the J call TRBJ2-5, with D uncertain. The CDR3 consists of 14 residues. Germline CDR1 is MNHNS and CDR2 is SASEGT. V was pared by 4 bases and J by 5 bases, with 14 bases between. CDR3 protein: CASSAGRLGETQYF. The DNA for the CDR3 is TGTGCCAGCAGTGCCGGGCGGTTGGGGGAGACCCAGTACTTC.

The chain employs TRBV7-2 and TRBJ2-5; D remains ambiguous. Trimming cost V 3 bases and J 5 bases, with 13 bases left between them. The germline V gene encodes CDR1 SGHTA and CDR2 FQGNSA. The CDR3 loop spans 14 amino acids. As DNA, the CDR3 is TGTGCCAGCAGCTTCGATCCGCTCGGGGAGACCCAGTACTTC. Translation gives CASSFDPLGETQYF.

The rearrangement joins TRBV9 to TRBJ2-2; D not certain. V lost 8 bases and J lost 2, with 10 bases in between. The CDR3 has 13 amino acids. Germline CDR1 is SGDLS and CDR2 is YYNGEE. The CDR3 bases are TGTGCCAGTTCAGAGGTCAACACCGGGGAGCTGTTTTTT. Its translation is CASSEVNTGELFF.

This clone showed up just once. The V call is TRBV11-2, the J call TRBJ2-3; 9 nucleotides align to TRBD2. The length of the CDR3 is 14 residues. CDR1 SGHAT and CDR2 FQNNGV come from the germline V gene. The J segment lost 7 bases and the V segment lost 5 bases, leaving 7 bases of the junction unmatched. The CDR3 region is CASSPSGGMYTQYF. The DNA for the CDR3 is TGTGCCAGCAGCCCGAGCGGGGGGATGTATACGCAGTATTTT.

The chain recombines TRBV6-5 with TRBJ1-4, with a weak D call TRBD1 (5 bases). The CDR3 contains 15 residues. V was trimmed by 2 bases and J by 5 bases, leaving 12 bases between them. Germline CDR1 reads MNHEY; CDR2 reads SVGAGI. The chain's CDR3 is CASSYGGRENEKLFF. The CDR3 nucleotides are TGTGCCAGCAGTTACGGCGGCAGGGAGAATGAAAAACTGTTTTTT.

V and J are TRBV7-2 and TRBJ2-3; tentative D call: TRBD2 (6 bases). Trimming removed 4 bases from V and 2 bases from J, with 13 bases in between. The CDR3 has 15 residues. Germline values: CDR1 SGHTA, CDR2 FQGNSA. The CDR3 DNA reads as TGTGCCAGCAGCTACCCGGGGGTTACCACAGATACGCAGTATTTT. Residues: CASSYPGVTTDTQYF. The whole variable domain, filled in from reference TRBV7-2 and TRBJ2-3, reads GAGVSQSPSNKVTEKGKDVELRCDPISGHTALYWYRQSLGQGLEFLIYFQGNSAPDKSGLPSDRFSAERTGGSVSTLTIQRTQQEDSAVYLCASSYPGVTTDTQYFGPGTRLTVL.

The V and J genes are TRBV7-9 and TRBJ2-3, with TRBD2 identical over 11 bases. J was trimmed by 6 bases and V by 10 bases; bases with no gene match: 6. The CDR3 totals 13 residues. Germline-derived CDR1 and CDR2 are SEHNR and FQNEAQ (reference sequence). CDR3 sequence reads: CAIAGGSFDTQYF. CDR3 nucleotides: TGTGCCATAGCGGGGGGGAGTTTTGATACGCAGTATTTT.

This chain joins TRBV19 and TRBJ2-5; possibly TRBD2 for D (6 bases). The CDR3 contains 16 residues. In germline, CDR1 is LNHDA, CDR2 SQIVND (reference sequence). The CDR3 sequence: CSSRRSRAGPGETQYF. The CDR3 DNA is TGTTCGTCCCGACGGAGTAGGGCGGGGCCCGGTGAGACCCAGTACTTC. Using reference TRBV19 and TRBJ2-5 for the parts outside the CDR3, the full variable domain is DGGITQSPKYLFRKEGQNVTLSCEQNLNHDAMYWYRQDPGQGLRLIYYSQIVNDFQKGDIAEGYSVSREKKESFPLTVTSAQKNPTAFYLCSSRRSRAGPGETQYFGPGTRLLVL.

Only one count was recorded for this clone. This rearrangement joins TRBV4-3 to TRBJ1-1; 8 nucleotides match TRBD1. Trimming cost V 0 bases and J 6 bases; bases outside gene matches: 6. The CDR3 loop spans 15 amino acids. CDR1 is LGHNA and CDR2 is YSLEER in the germline V gene. CDR3 sequence: CASSQEQDRVSEAFF. The CDR3 DNA reads as TGCGCCAGCAGCCAAGAACAGGACAGGGTATCTGAAGCTTTCTTT.

The V gene is TRBV29-1, the J gene TRBJ1-5; no clear D gene. With 6 bases removed from V and 4 bases from J, the gap between germline ends came to 10 bases. The CDR3 is made up of 12 amino acids. Germline assignment: CDR1 SQVTM and CDR2 ANQGSEA. The CDR3 coding sequence is TGCAGCGTCGGAGACCAAAATCAGCCCCAGCATTTT. This gives the protein CSVGDQNQPQHF.

The chain is built from TRBV19 and TRBJ1-4, with unresolved D. Germline loops: CDR1 LNHDA, CDR2 SQIVND (reference sequence). The germline V and J ends were trimmed by 7 bases and 7 bases, with 19 bases remaining between them. The CDR3 totals 15 residues. The CDR3 DNA follows: TGTGCCAGTACCTCTTTGGGGAGCCGGGGTGAAAAACTGTTTTTT. It translates to CASTSLGSRGEKLFF.

The V and J genes are TRBV19 and TRBJ2-7; D is undetermined. With 7 bases removed from V and 0 bases from J, the gap between germline ends came to 19 bases. Germline V gene sequence: CDR1 LNHDA, CDR2 SQIVND (reference sequence). The CDR3 loop spans 16 amino acids. The CDR3 DNA follows: TGTGCCAGTAAGAGGCAGGCCCCCCGGCCCTCCTACGAGCAGTACTTC. It translates to CASKRQAPRPSYEQYF. The full variable domain, with the rest looked up from reference TRBV19 and TRBJ2-7, is DGGITQSPKYLFRKEGQNVTLSCEQNLNHDAMYWYRQDPGQGLRLIYYSQIVNDFQKGDIAEGYSVSREKKESFPLTVTSAQKNPTAFYLCASKRQAPRPSYEQYFGPGTRLTVT.

The chain carries TRBV12-2 and TRBJ2-7. TRBV12-2 is marked as a pseudogene. The CDR3 is made up of 15 amino acids. The CDR3 spells CASRSEGPGPYEQYF. As DNA, the CDR3 is TGTGCAAGTCGCTCAGAAGGCCCAGGACCCTACGAGCAGTACTTC.

The rearrangement joins TRBV4-3 to TRBJ2-3, with no clear D. This CDR3 is built from 15 residues. The V and J ends lost 3 bases and 1 base respectively, with 11 bases between them. In germline, CDR1 is LGHNA, CDR2 YSLEER. DNA for the CDR3: TGCGCCAGCAGCCAGGCACCACACCGCACAGATACGCAGTATTTT. It is translated as CASSQAPHRTDTQYF.

This chain links TRBV7-2 with TRBJ2-5; TRBD2 matches at 11 bases. There are 14 residues in the CDR3. The V segment lost 5 bases and the J segment 14 bases; nucleotides outside the gene matches: 13. From germline, CDR1 is SGHTA and CDR2 FQGNSA. The CDR3 bases are TGTGCCAGCAGCACCGGGACTAGCGGCTTACCCCTCTACTTC. Protein: CASSTGTSGLPLYF.

V usage is TRBV27 and J usage is TRBJ2-3; D is possibly TRBD1 (6 bases). The CDR3 runs to 18 residues. The V gene lost 1 base and the J gene lost 4 bases, with 21 bases spanning the gap. From germline, CDR1 is MNHEY and CDR2 SMNVEV (reference sequence). The CDR3, as DNA: TGTGCCAGCAGTTTATTCGGACGTGGGGGCGTGGGCCCAGATACGCAGTATTTT. Translated: CASSLFGRGGVGPDTQYF.

This sequence joins TRBV5-4 and TRBJ1-4; D might be TRBD1 (5 bases). V was shortened by 0 bases and J by 10 bases, with 19 bases between the two germline ends. CDR1 is SGHNT and CDR2 is YYREEE in the germline V gene (reference sequence). This CDR3 comprises 16 residues. CDR3 coding DNA: TGTGCCAGCAGCTTGGATGTCGGGACGAACCGGGGAAAACTGTTTTTT. It encodes CASSLDVGTNRGKLFF.